Listed below are T cell receptor beta chains from one sample, sequenced in a study of control samples from healthy donors and cancer patients. Sequencing used immunoSEQ multiplex PCR; TCRdb keeps in-frame clones, though not all of them. The repertoire holds 150,000 or so clones, with 80% to 95% as singletons. The sequencing input was blood. Receptor source: a man aged 18-30 years in good health. Each CDR3 is given without its conserved first and last residue. The D gene is left open where the match is weak.

V gene	D gene	CDR3 protein
TRBV19	TRBD1	ASSDRDSDNSPLH
TRBV6-4	TRBD2	ASSEGTSVTDTQY
TRBV19	-	ASSRDSSLYGYT
TRBV6-6	-	ASSYSRNQPQH
TRBV27	-	ASSLRGNSPLH
TRBV27	-	ASSPTGYEQY
TRBV4-1	TRBD2	ASSPQPGLAVQETQY
TRBV20-1	-	SGFLNEKLF
TRBV6-4	TRBD2	ASSPDTLGGTGELF
TRBV30	-	AWSSGALGAF
TRBV6-5	-	ASATSGKYNEQF
TRBV6-4	TRBD1	ASSEGRGNEQF
TRBV7-7	TRBD1	ASSLAGTGADTQY
TRBV30	-	ASSQGGNQPQH
TRBV7-3	TRBD2	ASSPRLAGGITGELF
TRBV5-5	-	ASRLRLGRSLAEQF
TRBV5-1	-	ASSLVRGLNTEAF
TRBV5-1	-	ASSYRTGSYEQY
TRBV5-1	-	ASSLTSATNEKLF
TRBV30	-	AWVTGRETEAF